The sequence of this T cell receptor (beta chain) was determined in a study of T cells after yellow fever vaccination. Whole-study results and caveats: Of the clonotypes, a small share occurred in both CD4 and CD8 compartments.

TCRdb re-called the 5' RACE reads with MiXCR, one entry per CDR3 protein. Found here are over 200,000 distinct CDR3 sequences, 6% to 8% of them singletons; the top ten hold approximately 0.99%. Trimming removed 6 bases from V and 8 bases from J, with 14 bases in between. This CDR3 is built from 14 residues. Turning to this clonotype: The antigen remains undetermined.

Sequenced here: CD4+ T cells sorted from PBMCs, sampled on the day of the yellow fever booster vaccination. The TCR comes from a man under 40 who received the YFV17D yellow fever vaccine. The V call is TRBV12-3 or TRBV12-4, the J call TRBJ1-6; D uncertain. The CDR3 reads CASSALPEDSPLHF. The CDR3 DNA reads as TGTGCCAGCAGCGCGCTACCCGAGGATTCACCCCTCCACTTT.